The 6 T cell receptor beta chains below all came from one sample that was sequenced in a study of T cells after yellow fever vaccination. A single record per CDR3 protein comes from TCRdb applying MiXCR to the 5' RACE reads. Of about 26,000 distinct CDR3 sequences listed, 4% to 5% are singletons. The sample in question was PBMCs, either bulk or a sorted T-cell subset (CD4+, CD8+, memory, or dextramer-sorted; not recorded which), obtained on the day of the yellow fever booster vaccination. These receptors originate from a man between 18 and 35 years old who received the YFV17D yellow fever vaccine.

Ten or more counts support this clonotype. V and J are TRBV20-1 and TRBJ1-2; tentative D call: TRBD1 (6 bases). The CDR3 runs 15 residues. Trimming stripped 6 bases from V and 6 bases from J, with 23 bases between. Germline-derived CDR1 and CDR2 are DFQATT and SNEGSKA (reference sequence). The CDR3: CSATRNRDTRDGYTF. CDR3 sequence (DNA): TGCAGTGCGACGCGGAATCGGGACACAAGAGATGGCTACACCTTC.

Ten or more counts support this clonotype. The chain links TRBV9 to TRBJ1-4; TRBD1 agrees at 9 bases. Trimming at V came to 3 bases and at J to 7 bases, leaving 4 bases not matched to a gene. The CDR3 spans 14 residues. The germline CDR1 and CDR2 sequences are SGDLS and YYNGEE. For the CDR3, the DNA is TGTGCCAGCAGCGCGACAGGGGGTCGTGAAAAACTGTTTTTT. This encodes CASSATGGREKLFF.

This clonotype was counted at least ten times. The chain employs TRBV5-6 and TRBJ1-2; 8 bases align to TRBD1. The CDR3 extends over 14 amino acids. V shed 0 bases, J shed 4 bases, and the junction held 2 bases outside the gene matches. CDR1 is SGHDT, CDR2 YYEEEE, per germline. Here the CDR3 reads CASSLAGGGYGYTF. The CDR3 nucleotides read TGTGCCAGCAGCTTGGCAGGGGGCGGCTATGGCTACACCTTC.

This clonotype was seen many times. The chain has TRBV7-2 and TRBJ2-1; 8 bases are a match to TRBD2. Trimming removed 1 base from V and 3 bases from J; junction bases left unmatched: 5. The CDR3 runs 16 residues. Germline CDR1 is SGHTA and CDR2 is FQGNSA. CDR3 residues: CASSLGAGGHYNEQFF. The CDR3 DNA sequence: TGTGCCAGCAGCTTAGGGGCGGGGGGCCACTACAATGAGCAGTTCTTC.

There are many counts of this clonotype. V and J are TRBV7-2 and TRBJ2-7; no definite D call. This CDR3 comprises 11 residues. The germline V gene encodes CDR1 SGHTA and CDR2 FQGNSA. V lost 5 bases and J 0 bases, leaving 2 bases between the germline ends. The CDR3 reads CASSRSYEQYF. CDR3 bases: TGTGCCAGCAGCCGCTCCTACGAGCAGTACTTC.

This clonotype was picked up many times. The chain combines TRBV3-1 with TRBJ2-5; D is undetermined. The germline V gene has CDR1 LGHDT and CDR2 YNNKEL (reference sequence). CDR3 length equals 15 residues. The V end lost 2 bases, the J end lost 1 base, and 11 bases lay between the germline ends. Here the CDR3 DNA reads TGTGCCAGCAGCCAATACGGTGTGATCCAAGAGACCCAGTACTTC. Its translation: CASSQYGVIQETQYF.